The 23 T cell receptor beta chains below come from one sample, sequenced in a study of blood T cell repertoires in COVID-19. Repertoires were generated with immunoSEQ multiplex PCR, while TCRdb's copy carries only in-frame clones and drops some. The table lists just over 300,000 clones, approximately 86% of them singletons. Sequencing input: peripheral blood. The receptors were gathered from a man aged 18 to 30 with active or convalescent COVID-19.

The chain carries TRBV18 and TRBJ2-1, with unresolved D. Germline V gene lookup returns CDR1 KGHSH and CDR2 LQKENI. Trimming cost V 4 bases and J 4 bases, with 20 bases left between them. This CDR3 region has 17 residues. This CDR3 reads CASSLVPFRRGYNEQFF. CDR3 in DNA: TGTGCCAGCTCACTAGTCCCTTTCCGGAGAGGTTACAATGAGCAGTTCTTC.

V and J are TRBV9 and TRBJ1-6; 8 bases align to TRBD1. This CDR3 region has 16 residues. Germline assignment: CDR1 SGDLS and CDR2 YYNGEE. After removal of 0 bases from V and 6 bases from J, the junction contained 5 bases not matched to a gene. The CDR3 coding sequence is TGTGCCAGCAGCGTAGAGGACAGGGTTTTTAATTCACCCCTCCACTTT. Translation: CASSVEDRVFNSPLHF.

V gene TRBV9 combines with J gene TRBJ2-3, with D unclear. V lost 1 base and J 1 base, leaving 13 bases between the germline ends. There are 16 residues in the CDR3. Germline V CDR1 and CDR2: SGDLS, YYNGEE. CDR3 residues: CASSVSDFGGTDTQYF. In nucleotides, the CDR3 is TGTGCCAGCAGCGTATCAGACTTCGGAGGCACAGATACGCAGTATTTT.

The chain recombines TRBV28 with TRBJ1-2; the match to TRBD1 covers 7 bases. J gave up 1 base and V 8 bases, and 13 bases lay outside the gene matches. Looked up from germline, CDR1 is MDHEN and CDR2 is SYDVKM. The CDR3 loop spans 16 amino acids. The CDR3 DNA is TGTGCCAGCGCCACCACAGGGGATCAGTATAACTATGGCTACACCTTC. It codes for CASATTGDQYNYGYTF.

V usage is TRBV7-8 and J usage is TRBJ2-7; 11 bases line up with TRBD1. The CDR3 loop spans 16 amino acids. V lost 1 base, J lost 3 bases, and 5 bases stayed unmatched. CDR1 is SGHVS and CDR2 is FQNEAQ in the germline V gene. The CDR3 spells CASSLGAGQGGYEQYF. CDR3 sequence (DNA): TGTGCCAGCAGCTTAGGTGCGGGACAGGGGGGCTACGAGCAGTACTTC.

CDR3 nucleotide sequence: TGTGCCAGCCGGAACCGGGACAGGAGACAAAACTATGGCTACACCTTC. It specifies CASRNRDRRQNYGYTF. The V call is TRBV6-6, the J call TRBJ1-2, with TRBD1 matching 8 bases. CDR1 is MNHNY, CDR2 SVGAGI, per germline (reference sequence). This CDR3 region has 16 residues. Trimming removed 8 bases from V and 2 bases from J; junction bases left unmatched: 13.

The rearrangement links TRBV10-3 to TRBJ2-1; no firm D call. Deletions cut 6 bases from V and 6 bases from J, with 12 bases between. Germline CDR1 reads ENHRY; CDR2 reads SYGVKD. The CDR3 is made up of 13 amino acids. The CDR3 DNA is TGTGCCATCAGCCCACTTGATGGCAATGAGCAGTTCTTC. It codes for CAISPLDGNEQFF.

This clone was seen only a few times. The rearrangement uses TRBV4-1 and TRBJ2-1, with 7 bases identical to TRBD2. Trimming cost V 6 bases and J 4 bases; bases outside gene matches: 12. CDR1 is MGHRA and CDR2 is YSYEKL in the germline V gene. The length of the CDR3 is 16 residues. The CDR3 here is CASSRASSGDYNEQFF. CDR3 DNA: TGCGCCAGCAGTCGCGCCTCTAGCGGAGATTACAATGAGCAGTTCTTC.

The V and J genes are TRBV6-6 and TRBJ1-2; 7 bases fit TRBD1. CDR3 length: 15 residues. Trimming took 2 bases from V and 4 from J; bases not matched to a gene: 7. Germline V gene lookup returns CDR1 MNHNY and CDR2 SVGAGI (reference sequence). The CDR3 sequence: CASSYGQGGRYGYTF. Here the CDR3 DNA reads TGTGCCAGCAGTTACGGGCAGGGGGGTCGCTATGGCTACACCTTC.

V is TRBV6-5 and J is TRBJ2-5; D is unresolved. Deletions cut 2 bases from V and 5 bases from J, with 9 bases between. Germline CDR1 and CDR2: MNHEY and SVGAGI. The CDR3 has 13 amino acids. CDR3 sequence reads: CASSYNPQETQYF. As DNA, the CDR3 is TGTGCCAGCAGTTACAACCCCCAGGAGACCCAGTACTTC.

The chain employs TRBV27 and TRBJ2-7; 8 bases align to TRBD1. The CDR3 spans 15 residues. The V gene end was trimmed by 5 bases and the J gene end by 3 bases; junction bases not matched to a gene: 9. The germline V gene has CDR1 MNHEY and CDR2 SMNVEV (reference sequence). The CDR3 DNA sequence: TGTGCCAGCAGTACTCCCGGGACAGGTCACTACGAGCAGTACTTC. This gives the protein CASSTPGTGHYEQYF.

This sequence joins TRBV15 and TRBJ1-5; D is unclear. The CDR3 loop spans 15 amino acids. From germline, CDR1 is LNHNV and CDR2 YYDKDF (reference sequence). The V end lost 5 bases, the J end lost 3 bases, and 14 bases lay between the germline ends. Here the CDR3 reads CATSPPRNANQPQHF. CDR3 bases: TGTGCCACCAGCCCACCGCGAAATGCCAATCAGCCCCAGCATTTT.

The sample holds one count of this clone. The rearrangement uses TRBV7-6 and TRBJ2-1; 9 bases map to TRBD2. V lost 6 bases and J lost 6; bases outside the gene matches: 9. This CDR3 has 15 amino acids. Germline V gives CDR1 SGHVS, CDR2 FNYEAQ. In DNA form, the CDR3 reads TGTGCCAGCAGTAAGCTAGCGGGATCTCGCAATGAGCAGTTCTTC. Protein sequence: CASSKLAGSRNEQFF.

The chain recombines TRBV29-1 with TRBJ2-7; D remains ambiguous. This CDR3 has 12 amino acids. The ends were cut back, 4 bases at V and 3 bases at J, with 10 bases in the middle. Germline V gives CDR1 SQVTM, CDR2 ANQGSEA. This CDR3 is CSVVAQNYEQYF. In DNA, the CDR3 is TGCAGCGTTGTCGCCCAGAACTACGAGCAGTACTTC.

This sequence joins TRBV5-4 and TRBJ2-1; D ambiguous. Germline CDR1 is SGHNT and CDR2 is YYREEE (reference sequence). The CDR3 sequence is 15 residues long. V lost 0 bases and J 6 bases, leaving 13 bases between the germline ends. The CDR3 DNA is TGTGCCAGCAGCTTGGCATCTCAGGCCCTCAATGAGCAGTTCTTC. It is translated as CASSLASQALNEQFF.

This clone was observed a single time. V usage is TRBV5-6 and J usage is TRBJ2-4; D remains unclear. V gave up 1 base and J gave up 1 base, with 3 bases separating them. The CDR3 has 13 residues. Germline values: CDR1 SGHDT, CDR2 YYEEEE. The CDR3 sequence is CASSLSAKNIQYF. The CDR3 nucleotides read TGTGCCAGCAGCTTGTCGGCCAAAAACATTCAGTACTTC.

The rearrangement links TRBV18 to TRBJ1-1; perhaps TRBD1 as D (5 bases). V shed 3 bases and J shed 7 bases, with 9 bases lying between them. Germline CDR1 reads KGHSH; CDR2 reads LQKENI. CDR3 size: 12 residues. The CDR3 loop reads CASSPWGGEAFF. CDR3 nucleotide sequence: TGTGCCAGCTCACCGTGGGGGGGTGAAGCTTTCTTT.

The chain couples TRBV6-5 to TRBJ1-2; TRBD1 aligns across 7 bases. The CDR3 runs 13 residues. Trimming at V came to 6 bases and at J to 4 bases, leaving 5 bases not matched to a gene. Germline V gene lookup returns CDR1 MNHEY and CDR2 SVGAGI. The CDR3 bases are TGTGCCAGCAGAGACGACAGGGCCTATGGCTACACCTTC. Protein: CASRDDRAYGYTF.

This sequence joins TRBV3-1 (or the pseudogene TRBV3-2) and TRBJ2-7, with 8 bases fitting TRBD2. CDR1 is LGHDT, CDR2 YNNKEL, per germline (reference sequence). The CDR3 is 14 residues long. V shed 1 base and J 4 bases; nucleotides not matched to a gene: 3. CDR3 DNA sequence: TGTGCCAGCAGCCAAGGCGGGAGGTCTTACGAGCAGTACTTC. This translates into CASSQGGRSYEQYF.

The V call is TRBV4-1, the J call TRBJ2-7, with a possible D match to TRBD2 (6 bases). V lost 4 bases to trimming and J lost 2 bases, with 12 bases between them. The CDR3 covers 14 residues. CDR1 and CDR2 (germline): MGHRA, YSYEKL. The DNA of the CDR3 is TGCGCCAGCAGCCTGGGACTGGGGCCCTACGAGCAGTACTTC. It encodes CASSLGLGPYEQYF.

The chain recombines TRBV10-3 with TRBJ2-1; 13 bases fit TRBD2. Germline V gene lookup returns CDR1 ENHRY and CDR2 SYGVKD. The CDR3 contains 20 residues. The ends lost 6 bases at V and 0 bases at J; junction bases unmatched: 14. The CDR3 sequence: CAISSGMGLAGLSSYNEQFF. The CDR3 DNA is TGTGCCATCAGCTCGGGGATGGGACTAGCGGGACTGAGCTCCTACAATGAGCAGTTCTTC.

The chain links TRBV7-3 to TRBJ2-1, with D unclear. The length of the CDR3 is 14 residues. Trimming took off 6 bases at V and 7 bases at J, with 16 bases between the two ends. Germline CDR1 reads SGHTA; CDR2 reads FQGTGA. CDR3 loop: CASSPRGRSNEQFF. Here the CDR3 DNA reads TGTGCCAGCAGTCCAAGAGGTCGATCAAATGAGCAGTTCTTC. The full variable domain, completed using reference TRBV7-3 and TRBJ2-1, is GAGVSQTPSNKVTEKGKYVELRCDPISGHTALYWYRQSLGQGPEFLIYFQGTGAADDSGLPNDRFFAVRPEGSVSTLKIQRTERGDSAVYLCASSPRGRSNEQFFGPGTRLTVL.

For the CDR3, the DNA is TGTGCCAGCAGCTTGGCCCCGTCGAACACCGGGGAGCTGTTTTTT. Its translation is CASSLAPSNTGELFF. The chain joins TRBV5-8 to TRBJ2-2; no firm D call. Germline values: CDR1 SGHTS, CDR2 YDEGEE. The CDR3 sequence is 15 residues long. V was clipped by 0 bases and J by 0 bases, with 6 bases between them.